Shown below are 17 T cell receptor beta chains from a single sample sequenced in a study of blood T cell repertoires in COVID-19. TCRdb's copy holds only in-frame clones and misses some; the assay was immunoSEQ multiplex PCR. The sample has some 170,000 clones, roughly 82% seen once; the top ten hold roughly 15%. Sequenced: PBMCs or T cells enriched from blood (not recorded which). The receptor source for this set is a man between 50 and 59 years old who had recovered from COVID-19.

The chain employs TRBV27 and TRBJ1-2; 11 nucleotides line up with TRBD1. CDR1 is MNHEY, CDR2 SMNVEV, per germline (reference sequence). V lost 6 bases, J lost 7 bases, and 13 bases stayed unmatched. This CDR3 region has 16 residues. As DNA, the CDR3 is TGTGCCAGCAGGCCCGGACAGGGGGCGGGGGGCGTTGGCTACACCTTC. Translated: CASRPGQGAGGVGYTF.

V gene TRBV4-1 combines with J gene TRBJ2-1, with TRBD2 matching over 11 bases. J was trimmed by 5 bases and V by 4 bases; bases with no gene match: 10. The CDR3 consists of 17 residues. Germline V CDR1 and CDR2: MGHRA, YSYEKL. The CDR3 DNA reads as TGCGCCAGCAGCCGGATACAGACTAGCGGGGCAAACAATGAGCAGTTCTTC. Translation: CASSRIQTSGANNEQFF.

V is TRBV9 and J is TRBJ2-1, with a tentative D call TRBD1 (7 bases). Germline CDR1 is SGDLS and CDR2 is YYNGEE. V was pared by 5 bases and J by 6 bases, with 18 bases between. The CDR3 consists of 15 residues. The CDR3 DNA sequence: TGTGCCAGCAGTGCCGTACAGGGGACTGGCAATGAGCAGTTCTTC. It codes for CASSAVQGTGNEQFF.

The V gene is TRBV4-1, the J gene TRBJ1-3, with D uncertain. The V and J ends lost 1 base and 4 bases respectively, with 11 bases between them. Per germline, CDR1 MGHRA and CDR2 YSYEKL. The CDR3 length is 15 residues. CDR3 sequence (DNA): TGCGCCAGCAGCCAAGGCCCCAGAGGAGGAAACACCATATATTTT. Its translation: CASSQGPRGGNTIYF.

The chain recombines TRBV18 with TRBJ1-5; 10 bases are shared with TRBD1. The germline gives CDR1 KGHSH, CDR2 LQKENI. J was trimmed by 4 bases and V by 2 bases; bases with no gene match: 5. The CDR3 covers 16 residues. CDR3 protein: CASSPIPGQGNQPQHF. CDR3 DNA: TGTGCCAGCTCACCAATTCCGGGACAGGGGAATCAGCCCCAGCATTTT.

The CDR3, as DNA: TGTGCCAGCAGGTCAGCCAAGACAGGGCCATACAATGAGCAGTTCTTC. Translating gives CASRSAKTGPYNEQFF. This chain uses TRBV7-9 with TRBJ2-1, with 7 positions matching TRBD1. This CDR3 contains 16 residues. V shed 6 bases, J shed 4 bases, and the junction held 12 bases outside the gene matches. Germline values: CDR1 SEHNR, CDR2 FQNEAQ (reference sequence).

The chain joins TRBV18 to TRBJ1-1; D gene ambiguous. With 3 bases removed from V and 4 bases from J, the gap between germline ends came to 18 bases. This CDR3 region has 16 residues. Germline-derived CDR1 and CDR2 are KGHSH and LQKENI. The CDR3 reads CASSPSGSSLGTEAFF. The DNA of the CDR3 is TGTGCCAGCTCACCTTCGGGATCTTCACTGGGCACTGAAGCTTTCTTT.

This rearrangement joins TRBV27 to TRBJ2-3; 8 positions agree with TRBD1. The length of the CDR3 is 16 residues. V lost 0 bases to trimming and J lost 2 bases; unmatched junction nucleotides: 4. Germline assignment: CDR1 MNHEY and CDR2 SMNVEV (reference sequence). CDR3 nucleotide sequence: TGTGCCAGCAGTTTATCAGACAGGGGCTACACAGATACGCAGTATTTT. It yields the protein CASSLSDRGYTDTQYF.

The chain uses TRBV5-4 and TRBJ1-2; a possible D gene is TRBD1 (6 bases). The CDR3 runs 14 residues. Deletions cut 2 bases from V and 3 bases from J, with 11 bases between. Germline V gene sequence: CDR1 SGHNT, CDR2 YYREEE (reference sequence). CDR3 residues: CASSLQGTYYGYTF. In DNA form, the CDR3 reads TGTGCCAGCAGCTTACAGGGAACCTACTATGGCTACACCTTC.

V and J are TRBV6-5 and TRBJ2-3; 8 nucleotides match TRBD2. The germline V gene has CDR1 MNHEY and CDR2 SVGAGI. CDR3 length equals 14 residues. V was pared by 6 bases and J by 0 bases, with 2 bases of the junction left unmatched. The CDR3 loop reads CASRTSGSTDTQYF. The CDR3 DNA reads as TGTGCCAGCAGAACTAGCGGAAGCACAGATACGCAGTATTTT.

The chain recombines TRBV12-5 with TRBJ2-3; TRBD2 agrees at 11 bases. V lost 1 base, J lost 1 base, and 10 bases stayed unmatched. The CDR3 is 19 amino acids. Germline V gene lookup returns CDR1 LGHNT and CDR2 FRNRAP. This CDR3 reads CASGLGLAGPGLGTDTQYF. The CDR3 region has the DNA TGTGCTAGTGGTTTGGGACTAGCGGGGCCCGGGTTGGGCACAGATACGCAGTATTTT.

This clone turned up a few times. This rearrangement joins TRBV11-2 to TRBJ1-3; 10 bases align to TRBD1. The CDR3 totals 19 residues. The germline V gene encodes CDR1 SGHAT and CDR2 FQNNGV. With 1 base clipped from V and 0 bases from J, the junction kept 9 bases outside the gene matches. The CDR3: CASSLGDRGYRSSGNTIYF. The CDR3 DNA sequence: TGTGCCAGCAGCTTAGGGGACAGGGGATACCGAAGCTCTGGAAACACCATATATTTT. Full variable domain (outside the CDR3, taken from reference TRBV11-2 and TRBJ1-3): EAGVAQSPRYKIIEKRQSVAFWCNPISGHATLYWYQQILGQGPKLLIQFQNNGVVDDSQLPKDRFSAERLKGVDSTLKIQPAKLEDSAVYLCASSLGDRGYRSSGNTIYFGEGSWLTVV.

This chain joins TRBV6-1 and TRBJ1-5; 10 nucleotides agree with TRBD1. CDR3 length equals 17 residues. The V and J ends lost 1 base and 0 bases, in that order; junction bases with no gene match: 3. Germline V CDR1 and CDR2: MNHNS, SASEGT. CDR3 DNA sequence: TGTGCCAGCAGTGAAGGGACAGGGGGTTATAGCAATCAGCCCCAGCATTTT. This gives the protein CASSEGTGGYSNQPQHF.

The genes are TRBV1 and TRBJ1-6; the table's D call TRBD1 went unverified against the DNA. TRBV1 is a documented pseudogene. There are 16 residues in the CDR3. Written as DNA, the CDR3 is TGCACCAGCAGCCAAGGCAGGGGATACGTTGATTCACCCCTCCACTTT. It yields the protein CTSSQGRGYVDSPLHF.

The CDR3 sequence is CASKNFGTGPYNEQFF. The CDR3 DNA sequence: TGCGCCAGCAAAAATTTCGGGACAGGTCCCTACAATGAGCAGTTCTTC. The gene calls are TRBV5-1 and TRBJ2-1; 8 bases align to TRBD1. Germline CDR1 and CDR2: SGHRS and YFSETQ. This CDR3 spans 16 amino acids. V shed 6 bases and J 2 bases; nucleotides not matched to a gene: 10.

The chain is built from TRBV5-1 and TRBJ2-1; D possibly corresponds to TRBD2 (5 bases). Per the germline V gene, CDR1 is SGHRS and CDR2 is YFSETQ. V shed 4 bases and J shed 4 bases, with 12 bases lying between them. This CDR3 has 14 residues. The DNA for the CDR3 is TGCGCCAGCAGCCGTGCGGGTTCTTACAATGAGCAGTTCTTC. It is translated as CASSRAGSYNEQFF.

The chain uses TRBV3-1 (or the pseudogene TRBV3-2) and TRBJ1-6; possible D gene TRBD1, 5 bases. Trimming pared 2 bases from V and 0 bases from J, leaving 5 bases between. The CDR3 length is 15 residues. Germline assignment: CDR1 LGHDT and CDR2 YNNKEL (reference sequence). For the CDR3, the DNA is TGTGCCAGCAGCCAAAGGGGCTCCTATAATTCACCCCTCCACTTT. This translates into CASSQRGSYNSPLHF.